These 27 T cell receptor beta chains were sequenced from one sample in a study of glioma-infiltrating T cells after dendritic cell vaccination. Time point in this sample: after dendritic cell vaccination, including at tumor progression/relapse. This table comes from immunoSEQ multiplex PCR, and its TCRdb copy is limited to in-frame clones, with some not included. The sample has approximately 60,000 clones, about 89% seen once. The input for sequencing was blood, taken after dendritic cell vaccination. The receptors here all came from a human donor with glioblastoma.

The CDR3 is CASSRGQNSNQPQHF. The CDR3 nucleotides read TGTGCCAGTTCTAGAGGACAGAATAGCAATCAGCCCCAGCATTTT. J is TRBJ1-5 and V is TRBV19, with D maybe TRBD1 (6 bases). The germline V and J ends were trimmed by 8 bases and 0 bases, with 14 bases remaining between them. This CDR3 is built from 15 residues. CDR1 LNHDA and CDR2 SQIVND come from the germline V gene (reference sequence).

CDR3 sequence (DNA): TGTGCCTGGACCTTCTTGCGGGCAGGCTCCTACAATGAGCAGTTCTTC. It translates to CAWTFLRAGSYNEQFF. The chain joins TRBV30 to TRBJ2-1; a possible D gene is TRBD2 (5 bases). The V and J ends lost 4 bases and 0 bases respectively, with 16 bases between them. Per germline, CDR1 GTSNPN and CDR2 SVGIG (reference sequence). The CDR3 consists of 16 residues.

The V gene is TRBV19, the J gene TRBJ1-2; D call uncertain. This CDR3 comprises 13 residues. V lost 7 bases and J lost 4, with 13 bases in between. CDR1 and CDR2 from the germline V gene are LNHDA and SQIVND (reference sequence). CDR3 nucleotides: TGTGCCAGTACCTTCCAACCAGTCTATGGCTACACCTTC. This codes for CASTFQPVYGYTF.

This rearrangement joins TRBV19 to TRBJ1-6; TRBD1 matches 8 bases. From germline, CDR1 is LNHDA and CDR2 SQIVND (reference sequence). Trimming removed 3 bases from V and 7 bases from J; junction bases left unmatched: 8. The CDR3 extends over 16 amino acids. This CDR3 reads CASSMYNRGRNSPLHF. CDR3 nucleotides: TGTGCCAGTAGTATGTATAACAGGGGGAGGAATTCACCCCTCCACTTT.

This chain joins TRBV18 and TRBJ2-6; unclear D gene. This CDR3 contains 15 residues. Germline lookup yields CDR1 KGHSH and CDR2 LQKENI. V was cut by 2 bases and J by 0 bases, with 5 bases left in between. CDR3 loop: CASSPGGSGANVLTF. The CDR3 coding sequence is TGTGCCAGCTCACCAGGCGGCTCTGGGGCCAACGTCCTGACTTTC.

V and J are TRBV5-4 and TRBJ1-4; 10 bases are a match to TRBD1. The V segment lost 3 bases and the J segment 8 bases; nucleotides outside the gene matches: 7. The CDR3 consists of 15 residues. From germline, CDR1 is SGHNT and CDR2 YYREEE (reference sequence). This CDR3 reads CASSSRQGAQEKLFF. The CDR3 DNA reads as TGTGCCAGCAGCTCCCGACAGGGGGCTCAGGAAAAACTGTTTTTT.

The gene calls are TRBV4-3 and TRBJ2-3; 7 nucleotides agree with TRBD1. Germline loops: CDR1 LGHNA, CDR2 YSLEER. There are 15 residues in the CDR3. With V trimmed by 4 bases and J by 3 bases, 7 bases remained unmatched. The CDR3 reads CASSPQGERTDTQYF. CDR3 nucleotide sequence: TGCGCCAGCAGCCCTCAGGGGGAGCGGACAGATACGCAGTATTTT.

The CDR3 DNA reads TGCGCCAGCAGCTTGTTCCAGGAGAACACTGAAGCTTTCTTT. Protein product: CASSLFQENTEAFF. The chain carries TRBV5-1 and TRBJ1-1, with no clear D. CDR3 length: 14 residues. Trimming pared 1 base from V and 1 base from J, leaving 8 bases between. CDR1 is SGHRS, CDR2 YFSETQ, per germline.

The genes are TRBV7-6 and TRBJ2-7; 7 bases match TRBD2. After removal of 0 bases from V and 0 bases from J, the junction contained 5 bases not matched to a gene. Germline CDR1 SGHVS, CDR2 FNYEAQ. This CDR3 region has 16 residues. The CDR3 nucleotides are TGTGCCAGCAGCTTAGCGCTAGGACTAGTCTCCTACGAGCAGTACTTC. Residues: CASSLALGLVSYEQYF. Based on the CDR3 plus reference TRBV7-6 and TRBJ2-7, the full variable domain is GAGVSQSPRYKVTKRGQDVALRCDPISGHVSLYWYRQALGQGPEFLTYFNYEAQQDKSGLPNDRFSAERPEGSISTLTIQRTEQRDSAMYRCASSLALGLVSYEQYFGPGTRLTVT.

This clone was seen a single time. The chain is built from TRBV6-1 and TRBJ2-5, with D possibly being TRBD2 (5 bases). This CDR3 spans 12 amino acids. Germline V lookup: CDR1 MNHNS, CDR2 SASEGT. V lost 11 bases and J 5 bases, leaving 15 bases between the germline ends. This CDR3 is CAVPGVGETQYF. DNA of the CDR3: TGTGCCGTCCCCGGGGTGGGGGAGACCCAGTACTTC.

The V and J genes are TRBV4-2 and TRBJ1-2, with a tentative D call TRBD1 (6 bases). CDR3 length: 17 residues. Germline V CDR1 and CDR2: LGHNA, YNFKEQ. Trimming cost V 1 base and J 4 bases, with 19 bases left between them. The CDR3 here is CASSQAVLVGGGYGYTF. The CDR3 DNA follows: TGTGCCAGCAGCCAAGCTGTATTAGTAGGGGGGGGCTATGGCTACACCTTC.

This chain joins TRBV15 and TRBJ2-1; D might be TRBD2 (6 bases). CDR3 length: 15 residues. CDR1 and CDR2 from the germline V gene are LNHNV and YYDKDF (reference sequence). V gave up 3 bases and J gave up 3 bases, with 12 bases separating them. CDR3 DNA sequence: TGTGCCACCAGCAGTAATGGCGGGATCTACAATGAGCAGTTCTTC. Protein: CATSSNGGIYNEQFF. Supplemented by reference TRBV15 and TRBJ2-1, the full variable domain reads DAMVIQNPRYQVTQFGKPVTLSCSQTLNHNVMYWYQQKSSQAPKLLFHYYDKDFNNEADTPDNFQSRRPNTSFCFLDIRSPGLGDTAMYLCATSSNGGIYNEQFFGPGTRLTVL.

The CDR3 DNA reads TGTGCCATCCAGGGGGACTTACGGTACACTGAAGCTTTCTTT. As protein: CAIQGDLRYTEAFF. This sequence joins TRBV10-3 and TRBJ1-1; TRBD1 aligns across 7 bases. Germline V CDR1 and CDR2: ENHRY, SYGVKD. Trimming cost V 8 bases and J 3 bases; bases outside gene matches: 9. This CDR3 contains 14 residues.

This clone is categorized as medium-sized. The gene calls are TRBV11-2 and TRBJ1-1; D gene uncertain. Trimming removed 8 bases from V and 1 base from J, with 8 bases in between. The length of the CDR3 is 12 residues. CDR1 and CDR2 (germline): SGHAT, FQNNGV. For the CDR3, the DNA is TGTGCCAGCCAACCGGGGAACACTGAAGCTTTCTTT. Translated, it gives CASQPGNTEAFF.

The genes are TRBV4-2 and TRBJ2-7; 9 bases line up with TRBD2. Trimming removed 0 bases from V and 7 bases from J; junction bases left unmatched: 10. The CDR3 has 16 amino acids. Germline CDR1 and CDR2: LGHNA and YNFKEQ. The CDR3: CASSQDVASGTGEQYF. In DNA, the CDR3 is TGTGCCAGCAGCCAAGATGTTGCTAGCGGGACCGGAGAGCAGTACTTC.

The sample holds a few counts of this clone. V usage is TRBV20-1 and J usage is TRBJ2-7; perhaps TRBD1 as D (5 bases). The germline V gene has CDR1 DFQATT and CDR2 SNEGSKA (reference sequence). The CDR3 length is 11 residues. Trimming took 5 bases from V and 5 from J, leaving 10 bases between them. The CDR3 loop reads CSAAGKDEQYF. CDR3 nucleotide sequence: TGCAGTGCTGCAGGGAAGGACGAGCAGTACTTC.

The sample holds a few counts of this clone. The chain carries TRBV2 and TRBJ2-1; D might be TRBD2 (6 bases). The V gene's germline CDR1 is SNHLY and CDR2 FYNNEI. The CDR3 is 15 amino acids. V was shortened by 1 base and J by 3 bases, with 10 bases between the two germline ends. As DNA, the CDR3 is TGTGCCAGCAGTGAAGTGACCGGGGGCTACAATGAGCAGTTCTTC. The encoded protein is CASSEVTGGYNEQFF.

The chain couples TRBV5-4 to TRBJ1-4, with 8 bases matching TRBD1. This CDR3 has 14 residues. Germline V lookup: CDR1 SGHNT, CDR2 YYREEE (reference sequence). J gave up 7 bases and V 4 bases, and 6 bases lay outside the gene matches. The CDR3 protein is CASSQTGGAEKLFF. In DNA form, the CDR3 reads TGTGCCAGCAGCCAAACAGGGGGGGCTGAAAAACTGTTTTTT. The entire variable domain, with the rest obtained from reference TRBV5-4 and TRBJ1-4, is as follows: ETGVTQSPTHLIKTRGQQVTLRCSSQSGHNTVSWYQQALGQGPQFIFQYYREEENGRGNFPPRFSGLQFPNYSSELNVNALELDDSALYLCASSQTGGAEKLFFGSGTQLSVL.

V is TRBV7-9 and J is TRBJ1-1; D ambiguous. In germline, CDR1 is SEHNR, CDR2 FQNEAQ (reference sequence). The V gene lost 1 base and the J gene lost 1 base, with 7 bases spanning the gap. The CDR3 is 14 amino acids. CDR3 nucleotide sequence: TGTGCCAGCAGCTTAGAAGCGCAGAACACTGAAGCTTTCTTT. Translation: CASSLEAQNTEAFF.

The chain joins TRBV28 to TRBJ2-1; 13 nucleotides line up with TRBD2. CDR1 is MDHEN and CDR2 is SYDVKM in the germline V gene. This CDR3 has 17 amino acids. V was pared by 6 bases and J by 9 bases, with 14 bases of the junction left unmatched. CDR3 sequence reads: CASSGPGGGTSGVEQFF. The CDR3 coding sequence is TGTGCCAGCAGCGGACCCGGGGGCGGGACTAGCGGGGTTGAGCAGTTCTTC.

The V and J genes are TRBV2 and TRBJ2-3, with TRBD2 matching over 8 bases. The CDR3 consists of 18 residues. Unmatched junction bases numbered 14, after V lost 6 bases and J lost 0 bases. The germline V gene has CDR1 SNHLY and CDR2 FYNNEI. CDR3 coding DNA: TGTGCCAGCAGCGGGACTTATACTAGCGGCACTAGCACAGATACGCAGTATTTT. Translating gives CASSGTYTSGTSTDTQYF.

The chain has TRBV19 and TRBJ2-2; 9 bases align to TRBD2. The CDR3 has 18 residues. The ends lost 5 bases at V and 7 bases at J; junction bases unmatched: 17. Germline CDR1 reads LNHDA; CDR2 reads SQIVND (reference sequence). CDR3 DNA sequence: TGTGCCAGTAGTCCCCACACCCCTCTAGCGGGAAAGGTCGGGGAGCTGTTTTTT. As protein: CASSPHTPLAGKVGELFF.

This chain connects TRBV7-3 to TRBJ2-7, with 15 bases lining up with TRBD2. V gave up 5 bases and J gave up 3 bases; unmatched junction bases: 8. The CDR3 extends over 17 amino acids. From germline, CDR1 is SGHTA and CDR2 FQGTGA. The CDR3 sequence is CASSRTSGRAALYEQYF. DNA for the CDR3: TGTGCCAGCAGCCGGACTAGCGGGAGGGCCGCCCTCTACGAGCAGTACTTC.

The chain is built from TRBV19 and TRBJ1-6; 8 positions agree with TRBD1. Germline V lookup: CDR1 LNHDA, CDR2 SQIVND (reference sequence). Trimming cost V 5 bases and J 10 bases; bases outside gene matches: 10. The CDR3 runs to 15 residues. The CDR3 sequence: CASSLEGQVASPLHF. Written as DNA, the CDR3 is TGTGCCAGTAGTCTGGAGGGACAGGTCGCCTCACCCCTCCACTTT.

A few counts support this clone. This sequence joins TRBV7-2 and TRBJ2-3; tentative D call: TRBD1 (5 bases). The length of the CDR3 is 13 residues. Germline CDR1 and CDR2: SGHTA and FQGNSA. The V and J ends lost 8 bases and 9 bases respectively, with 18 bases between them. This chain's CDR3 is CASSPVVQGTQYF. The CDR3 DNA sequence: TGTGCCAGCTCCCCCGTAGTGCAGGGAACGCAGTATTTT.

This chain links TRBV5-5 with TRBJ1-1; D uncertain. The CDR3 contains 14 residues. Germline V gene sequence: CDR1 SGHKS, CDR2 YYEKEE (reference sequence). Between the trimmed V and J ends, which lost 4 bases and 1 base, there was a span of 11 bases. The CDR3 sequence: CASSPAGQNTEAFF. The CDR3 DNA reads TGTGCCAGCAGCCCCGCGGGTCAGAACACTGAAGCTTTCTTT.

The chain has TRBV9 and TRBJ2-4; perhaps TRBD2 as D (6 bases). CDR1 and CDR2 (germline): SGDLS, YYNGEE. Trimming removed 0 bases at V and 9 bases at J, with 13 bases between. The length of the CDR3 is 14 residues. CDR3: CASSVDGGVGIQYF. The DNA of the CDR3 is TGTGCCAGCAGCGTAGATGGAGGGGTTGGCATTCAGTACTTC.